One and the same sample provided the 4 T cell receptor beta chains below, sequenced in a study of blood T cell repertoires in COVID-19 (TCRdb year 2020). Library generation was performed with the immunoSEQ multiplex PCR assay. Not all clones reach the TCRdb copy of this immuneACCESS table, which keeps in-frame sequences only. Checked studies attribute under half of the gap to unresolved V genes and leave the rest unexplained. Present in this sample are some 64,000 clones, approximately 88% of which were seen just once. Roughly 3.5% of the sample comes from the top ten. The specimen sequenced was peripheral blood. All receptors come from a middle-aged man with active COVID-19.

The CDR3: CASSYSYRGAQPQHF. In nucleotides, the CDR3 is TGTGCCAGCAGTTACTCGTACAGGGGTGCGCAGCCCCAGCATTTT. V gene TRBV6-5 combines with J gene TRBJ1-5, with 7 bases matching TRBD1. Germline V gene sequence: CDR1 MNHEY, CDR2 SVGAGI. V dropped 0 bases and J dropped 7; count of bases not matched to a gene: 6. The CDR3 spans 15 residues.

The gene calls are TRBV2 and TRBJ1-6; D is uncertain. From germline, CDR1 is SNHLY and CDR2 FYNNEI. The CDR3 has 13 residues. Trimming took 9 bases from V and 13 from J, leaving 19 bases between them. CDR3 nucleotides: TGTGCCAGATTGGCCGCAACTACCCCCCCCCTCCACTTT. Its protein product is CARLAATTPPLHF. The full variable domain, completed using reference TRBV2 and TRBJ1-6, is EPEVTQTPSHQVTQMGQEVILRCVPISNHLYFYWYRQILGQKVEFLVSFYNNEISEKSEIFDDQFSVERPDGSNFTLKIRSTKLEDSAMYFCARLAATTPPLHFGNGTRLTVT.

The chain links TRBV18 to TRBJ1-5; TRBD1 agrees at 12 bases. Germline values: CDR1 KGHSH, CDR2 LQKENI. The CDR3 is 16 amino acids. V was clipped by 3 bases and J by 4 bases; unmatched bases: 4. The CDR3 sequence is CASSPGTGGLNQPQHF. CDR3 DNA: TGTGCCAGCTCACCCGGGACAGGGGGCCTAAATCAGCCCCAGCATTTT.

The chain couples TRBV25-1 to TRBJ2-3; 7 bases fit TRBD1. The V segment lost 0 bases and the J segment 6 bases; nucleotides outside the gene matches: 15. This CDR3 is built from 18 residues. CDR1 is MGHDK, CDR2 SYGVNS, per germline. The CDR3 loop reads CASSEYRTGQLLSDTQYF. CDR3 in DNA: TGTGCCAGCAGTGAATACAGGACGGGACAGCTGTTATCCGATACGCAGTATTTT.